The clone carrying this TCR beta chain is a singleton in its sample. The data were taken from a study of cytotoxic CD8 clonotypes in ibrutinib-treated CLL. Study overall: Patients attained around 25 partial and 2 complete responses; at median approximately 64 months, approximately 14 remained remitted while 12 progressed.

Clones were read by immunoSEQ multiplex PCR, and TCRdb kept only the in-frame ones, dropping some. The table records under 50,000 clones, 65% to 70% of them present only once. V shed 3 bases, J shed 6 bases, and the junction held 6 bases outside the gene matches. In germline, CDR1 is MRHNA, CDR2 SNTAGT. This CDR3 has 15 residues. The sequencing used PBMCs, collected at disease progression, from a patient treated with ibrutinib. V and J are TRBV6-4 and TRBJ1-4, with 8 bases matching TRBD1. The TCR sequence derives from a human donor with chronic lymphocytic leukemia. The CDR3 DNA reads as TGTGCCAGCAGTGAAAGGGGGACAGGACATGAAAAACTGTTTTTT. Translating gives CASSERGTGHEKLFF.